The present T cell receptor (beta chain) was sequenced within a study of control samples from healthy donors and cancer patients. The CDR3 runs 14 residues. V trimming: 3 bases; J trimming: 13 bases; junction bases outside the gene matches: 4. The V gene's germline CDR1 is KGHDR and CDR2 SFDVKD. TCRdb's table, derived via immunoSEQ multiplex PCR, lists solely in-frame clones and lacks some. The sample lists some 130,000 clones; about 88% were seen once. The V and J genes are TRBV24-1 and TRBJ2-1; 14 bases fit TRBD2. The sequenced material came from blood. This TCR derives from a woman in her twenties or thirties in good health. CDR3 sequence reads: CATSDPGTSGRQFF. The CDR3 coding sequence is TGTGCCACCAGTGATCCCGGGACTAGCGGGAGACAGTTCTTC.